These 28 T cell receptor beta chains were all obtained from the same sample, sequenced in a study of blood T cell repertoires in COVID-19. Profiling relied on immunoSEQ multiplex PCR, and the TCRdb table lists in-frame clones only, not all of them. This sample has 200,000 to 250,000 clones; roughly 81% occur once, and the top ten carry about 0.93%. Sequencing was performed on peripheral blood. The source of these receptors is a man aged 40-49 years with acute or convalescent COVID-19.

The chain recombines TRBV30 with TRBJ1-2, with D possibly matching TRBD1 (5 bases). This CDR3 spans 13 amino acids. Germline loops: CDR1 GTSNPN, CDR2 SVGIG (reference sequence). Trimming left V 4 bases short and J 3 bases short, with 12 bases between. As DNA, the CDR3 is TGTGCCTGGATCCCACAGGCATACTATGGCTACACCTTC. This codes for CAWIPQAYYGYTF.

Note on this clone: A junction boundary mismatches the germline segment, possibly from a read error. This CDR3 reads CASRLAGQEQFF. CDR3 nucleotide sequence: TGTGCCAGCAGGTTAGCGGGGCAGGAGCAGTTCTTC. This sequence joins TRBV7-2 and TRBJ2-1, with TRBD2 identical over 8 bases. The CDR3 is 12 residues long. Germline CDR1 and CDR2: SGHTA and FQGNSA.

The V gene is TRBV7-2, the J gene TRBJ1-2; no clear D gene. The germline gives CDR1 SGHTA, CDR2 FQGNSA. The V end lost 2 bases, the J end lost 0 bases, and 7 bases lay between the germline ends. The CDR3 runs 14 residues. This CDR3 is CASSLRQANYGYTF. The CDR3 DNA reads TGTGCCAGCAGCTTACGGCAGGCTAACTATGGCTACACCTTC.

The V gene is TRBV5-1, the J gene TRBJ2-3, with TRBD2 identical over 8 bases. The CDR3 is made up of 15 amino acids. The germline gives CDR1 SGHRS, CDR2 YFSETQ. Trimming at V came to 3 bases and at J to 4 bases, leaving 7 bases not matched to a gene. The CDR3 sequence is CASSSAGDPADTQYF. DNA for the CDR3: TGCGCCAGCAGCTCAGCGGGGGACCCCGCAGATACGCAGTATTTT. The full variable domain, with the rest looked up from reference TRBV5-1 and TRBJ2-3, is KAGVTQTPRYLIKTRGQQVTLSCSPISGHRSVSWYQQTPGQGLQFLFEYFSETQRNKGNFPGRFSGRQFSNSRSEMNVSTLELGDSALYLCASSSAGDPADTQYFGPGTRLTVL.

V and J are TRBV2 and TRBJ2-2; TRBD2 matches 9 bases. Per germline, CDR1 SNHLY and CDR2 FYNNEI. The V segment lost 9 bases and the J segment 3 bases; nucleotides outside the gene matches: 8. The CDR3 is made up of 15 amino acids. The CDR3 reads CASRGAGGYTGELFF. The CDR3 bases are TGTGCCAGTCGGGGAGCGGGGGGTTACACCGGGGAGCTGTTTTTT.

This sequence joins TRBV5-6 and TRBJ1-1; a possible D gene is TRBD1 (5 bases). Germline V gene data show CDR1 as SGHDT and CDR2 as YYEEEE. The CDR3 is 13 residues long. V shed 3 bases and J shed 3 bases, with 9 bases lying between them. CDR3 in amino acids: CASSWGEYTEAFF. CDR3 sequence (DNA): TGTGCCAGCAGCTGGGGGGAATACACTGAAGCTTTCTTT.

The CDR3 region has the DNA TGCGCCAGCAGCCAAGATTGGGACAGCAAGGGTCGGCCCCAGCATTTT. Translation: CASSQDWDSKGRPQHF. The chain carries TRBV4-1 and TRBJ1-5, with TRBD1 matching over 7 bases. V was clipped by 0 bases and J by 9 bases; unmatched bases: 11. The CDR3 totals 16 residues. Germline CDR1 is MGHRA and CDR2 is YSYEKL.

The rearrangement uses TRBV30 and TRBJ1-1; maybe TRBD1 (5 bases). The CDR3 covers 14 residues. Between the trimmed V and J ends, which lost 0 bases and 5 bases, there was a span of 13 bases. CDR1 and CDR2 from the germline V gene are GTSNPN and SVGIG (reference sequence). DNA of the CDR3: TGTGCCTGGAGTGTACAAGGGGTTGAGACTGAAGCTTTCTTT. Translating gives CAWSVQGVETEAFF.

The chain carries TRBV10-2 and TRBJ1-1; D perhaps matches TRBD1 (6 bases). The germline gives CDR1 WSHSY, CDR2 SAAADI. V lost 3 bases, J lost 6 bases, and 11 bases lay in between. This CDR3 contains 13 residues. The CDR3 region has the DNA TGCGCCAGCAGTGAAAGCAGGGGCTCTGAAGCTTTCTTT. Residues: CASSESRGSEAFF.

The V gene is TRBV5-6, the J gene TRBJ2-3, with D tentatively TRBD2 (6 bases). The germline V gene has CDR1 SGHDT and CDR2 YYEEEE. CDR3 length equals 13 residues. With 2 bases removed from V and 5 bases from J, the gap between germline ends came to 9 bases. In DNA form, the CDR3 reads TGTGCCAGCAGCTTCGGAGGGAGAGATACGCAGTATTTT. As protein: CASSFGGRDTQYF. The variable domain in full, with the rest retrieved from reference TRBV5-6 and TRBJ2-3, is DAGVTQSPTHLIKTRGQQVTLRCSPKSGHDTVSWYQQALGQGPQFIFQYYEEEERQRGNFPDRFSGHQFPNYSSELNVNALLLGDSALYLCASSFGGRDTQYFGPGTRLTVL.

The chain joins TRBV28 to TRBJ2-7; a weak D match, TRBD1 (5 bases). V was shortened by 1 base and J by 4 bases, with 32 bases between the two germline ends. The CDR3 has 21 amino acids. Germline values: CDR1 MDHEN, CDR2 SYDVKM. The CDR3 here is CASSLLGIPTVWVLLRYEQYF. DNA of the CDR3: TGTGCCAGCAGTTTATTAGGCATTCCGACAGTATGGGTGCTTCTAAGGTACGAGCAGTACTTC.

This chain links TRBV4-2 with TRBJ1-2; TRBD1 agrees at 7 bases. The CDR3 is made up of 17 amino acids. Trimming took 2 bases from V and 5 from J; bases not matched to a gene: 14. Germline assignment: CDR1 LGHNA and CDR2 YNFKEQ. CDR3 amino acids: CASSQIPDRHGGYGYTF. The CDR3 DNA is TGTGCCAGCAGCCAAATACCGGACAGGCACGGGGGTTATGGCTACACCTTC.

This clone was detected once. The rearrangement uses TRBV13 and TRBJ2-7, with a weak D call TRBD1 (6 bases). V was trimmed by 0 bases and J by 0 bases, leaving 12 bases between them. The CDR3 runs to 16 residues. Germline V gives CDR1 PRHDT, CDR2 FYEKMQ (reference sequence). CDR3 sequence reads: CASSLGDRQDSYEQYF. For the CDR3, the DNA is TGTGCCAGCAGCTTAGGCGATAGACAGGACTCCTACGAGCAGTACTTC. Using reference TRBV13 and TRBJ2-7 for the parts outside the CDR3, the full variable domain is AAGVIQSPRHLIKEKRETATLKCYPIPRHDTVYWYQQGPGQDPQFLISFYEKMQSDKGSIPDRFSAQQFSDYHSELNMSSLELGDSALYFCASSLGDRQDSYEQYFGPGTRLTVT.

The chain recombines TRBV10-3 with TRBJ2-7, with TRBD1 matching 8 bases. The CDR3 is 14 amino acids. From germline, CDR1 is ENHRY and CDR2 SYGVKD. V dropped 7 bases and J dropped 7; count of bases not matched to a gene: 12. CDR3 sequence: CAITRTGQGEEQYF. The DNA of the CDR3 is TGTGCCATCACTCGGACCGGACAGGGTGAGGAGCAGTACTTC.

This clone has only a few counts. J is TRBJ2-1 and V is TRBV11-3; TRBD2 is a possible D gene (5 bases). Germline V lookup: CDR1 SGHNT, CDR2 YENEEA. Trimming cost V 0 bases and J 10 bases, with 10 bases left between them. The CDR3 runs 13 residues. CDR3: CASSLDGEREQFF. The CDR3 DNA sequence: TGTGCCAGCAGCTTAGACGGGGAACGGGAGCAGTTCTTC.

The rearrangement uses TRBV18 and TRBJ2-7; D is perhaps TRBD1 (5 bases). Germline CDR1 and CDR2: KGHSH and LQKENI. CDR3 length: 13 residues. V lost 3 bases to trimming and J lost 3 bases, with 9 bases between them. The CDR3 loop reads CASSPQGGYEQYF. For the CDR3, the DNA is TGTGCCAGCTCACCCCAGGGCGGCTACGAGCAGTACTTC.

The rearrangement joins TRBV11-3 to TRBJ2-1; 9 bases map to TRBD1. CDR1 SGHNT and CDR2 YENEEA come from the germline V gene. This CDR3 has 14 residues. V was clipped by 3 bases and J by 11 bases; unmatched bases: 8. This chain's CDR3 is CASSFGGTGSKQFF. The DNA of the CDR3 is TGTGCCAGCAGCTTTGGAGGGACAGGGAGTAAGCAGTTCTTC.

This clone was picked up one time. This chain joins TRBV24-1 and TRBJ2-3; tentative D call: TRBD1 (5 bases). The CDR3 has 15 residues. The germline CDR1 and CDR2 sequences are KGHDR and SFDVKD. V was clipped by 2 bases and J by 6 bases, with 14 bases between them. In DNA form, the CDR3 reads TGTGCCACCAGTGATTCTGACAGCGAGGTTGATACGCAGTATTTT. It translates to CATSDSDSEVDTQYF.

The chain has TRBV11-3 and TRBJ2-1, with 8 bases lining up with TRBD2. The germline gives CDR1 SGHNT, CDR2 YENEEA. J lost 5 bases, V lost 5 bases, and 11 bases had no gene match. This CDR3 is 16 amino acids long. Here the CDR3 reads CASSTRSSGAHNEQFF. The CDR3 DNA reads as TGTGCCAGCAGCACCCGAAGTAGCGGGGCTCACAATGAGCAGTTCTTC.

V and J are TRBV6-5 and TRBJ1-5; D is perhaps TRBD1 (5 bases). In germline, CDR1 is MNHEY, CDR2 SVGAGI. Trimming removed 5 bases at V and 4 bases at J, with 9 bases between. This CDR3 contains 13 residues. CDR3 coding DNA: TGTGCCAGCAGTCCGTCAGGGAATCAGCCCCAGCATTTT. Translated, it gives CASSPSGNQPQHF.

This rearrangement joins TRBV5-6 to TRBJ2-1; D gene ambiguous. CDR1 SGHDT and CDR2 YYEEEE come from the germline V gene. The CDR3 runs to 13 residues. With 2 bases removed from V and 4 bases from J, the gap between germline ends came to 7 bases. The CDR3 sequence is CASSLEQYNEQFF. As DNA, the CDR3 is TGTGCCAGCAGCTTAGAACAGTACAATGAGCAGTTCTTC.

The CDR3 region is CAWETGHRDYGYTF. The CDR3 DNA reads TGTGCCTGGGAGACGGGACACAGGGACTATGGCTACACCTTC. The rearrangement links TRBV30 to TRBJ1-2; a weak D match, TRBD1 (6 bases). Germline CDR1 is GTSNPN and CDR2 is SVGIG (reference sequence). V was pared by 5 bases and J by 3 bases, with 16 bases between. This CDR3 has 14 amino acids.

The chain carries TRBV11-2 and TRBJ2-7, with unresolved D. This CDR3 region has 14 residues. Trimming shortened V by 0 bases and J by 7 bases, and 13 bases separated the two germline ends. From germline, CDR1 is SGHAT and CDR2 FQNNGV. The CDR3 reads CASSLESPRGEQYF. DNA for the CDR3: TGTGCCAGCAGCTTAGAATCTCCCCGAGGAGAGCAGTACTTC.

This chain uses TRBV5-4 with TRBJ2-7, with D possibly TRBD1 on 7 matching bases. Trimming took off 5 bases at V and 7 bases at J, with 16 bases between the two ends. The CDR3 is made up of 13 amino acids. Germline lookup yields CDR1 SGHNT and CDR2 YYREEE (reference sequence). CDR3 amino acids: CASSWAGGREQYF. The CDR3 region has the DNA TGTGCCAGCAGTTGGGCAGGGGGGAGGGAGCAGTACTTC.

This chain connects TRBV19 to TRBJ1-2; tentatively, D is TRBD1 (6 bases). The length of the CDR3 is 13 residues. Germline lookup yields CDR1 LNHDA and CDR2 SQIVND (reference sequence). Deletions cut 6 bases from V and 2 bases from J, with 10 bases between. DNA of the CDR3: TGTGCCAGTAGGCCGACAGGCAACTATGGCTACACCTTC. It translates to CASRPTGNYGYTF.

CDR3 coding DNA: TGTGCCAGCAGCGCTCGGGGGGGTGTGGCTGAAGCTTTCTTT. It translates to CASSARGGVAEAFF. The chain is built from TRBV11-2 and TRBJ1-1; TRBD1 might be the D (5 bases). From germline, CDR1 is SGHAT and CDR2 FQNNGV. Trimming took 5 bases from V and 6 from J, leaving 16 bases between them. CDR3 length equals 14 residues.

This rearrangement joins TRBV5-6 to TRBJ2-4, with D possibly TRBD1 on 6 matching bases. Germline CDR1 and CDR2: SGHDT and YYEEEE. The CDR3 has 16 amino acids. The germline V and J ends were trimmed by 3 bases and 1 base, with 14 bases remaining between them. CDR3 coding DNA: TGTGCCAGCAGCTCGCTACAGGGTACGGCCAAAAACATTCAGTACTTC. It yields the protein CASSSLQGTAKNIQYF.

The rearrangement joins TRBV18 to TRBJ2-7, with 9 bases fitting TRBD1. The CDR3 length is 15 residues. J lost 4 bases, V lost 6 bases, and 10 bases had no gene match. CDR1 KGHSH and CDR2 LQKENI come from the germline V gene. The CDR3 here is CASSLGQGQIYEQYF. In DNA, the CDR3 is TGTGCCAGCTCGTTAGGACAGGGGCAAATATACGAGCAGTACTTC.